The clone carrying this T cell receptor beta chain has just a few counts. Its matching antigen is unknown. These data are taken from a study of beta chain features in type 1 diabetes. Points from the study as a whole: Healthy donors had naive, central memory and Treg TCRB repertoires that appeared less similar than those seen among patients. More deletions and fewer insertions at VDJ junctions were seen in type 1 diabetes patients.

What was sequenced were expressed TCRB transcripts, since all of the isolated RNA had been reverse transcribed. Data came from immunoSEQ multiplex PCR; TCRdb stores just in-frame clones and leaves some out. This table has 970,000 or so clones, 17% appearing once. Germline CDR1 and CDR2: SGHTA and FQGNSA. The CDR3 extends over 13 amino acids. The V end was cut by 1 base, the J end by 8 bases, with 9 bases between. Stem cell-like memory, regulatory, central memory and naive CD4+ cells were sorted via CD45RO/CCR7/CD25/CD127/CD95/CD27. All sorted populations exceeded 95% purity. Source material: naive CD4+ T cells from blood. The genes are TRBV7-2 and TRBJ2-1; D unclear. The sequence came from a woman between 18 and 29 years old in good health. CDR3 loop: CASSLGGTDEQFF. The CDR3 nucleotides are TGTGCCAGCAGCTTAGGGGGAACGGATGAGCAGTTCTTC.